This is a list of T cell receptor beta chains from one sample in a study of shared clonotypes between healthy human individuals. The data were produced by immunoSEQ multiplex PCR, yet TCRdb's version contains in-frame clones alone and is incomplete. Of approximately 2.5 million clones listed, 85% to 95% were seen once; the top ten hold roughly 0.14%. Specimen: naive CD4+ T cells sorted from blood. All receptors come from a man between 18 and 35 years old in good health. The CDR3 runs from the conserved cysteine through the conserved F or W. The order of the fields is V gene, D gene, clone size, J gene, CDR3 length, CDR3 protein, CDR3 DNA. The D gene is left open where the match is weak. The listing skips clone size in some rows; elsewhere it reads once, few, many or a size class.

TRBV10-3,.,.,TRBJ2-7,15,CAISEVAGNSYEQYF,TGTGCCATCAGTGAAGTAGCCGGGAACTCCTACGAGCAGTACTTC
TRBV5-1,.,.,TRBJ2-3,15,CASSLFGARTDTQYF,TGCGCCAGCAGCTTGTTTGGGGCTCGCACAGATACGCAGTATTTT
TRBV7-2,.,.,TRBJ2-7,12,CASSLAGQEQYF,TGTGCCAGCAGCTTAGCAGGGCAAGAGCAGTACTTC
TRBV27,TRBD2,.,TRBJ2-7,16,CASSLSPGLAVNEQYF,TGTGCCAGCAGTTTATCCCCGGGACTAGCGGTAAACGAGCAGTACTTC
TRBV19,TRBD1,.,TRBJ2-1,15,CASRNPGQGESEQFF,TGTGCCAGTAGGAACCCGGGACAGGGGGAAAGTGAGCAGTTCTTC
TRBV6-5,.,.,TRBJ2-7,12,CASTKGAGEQYF,TGTGCCAGCACCAAGGGTGCGGGAGAGCAGTACTTC
TRBV9,.,few,TRBJ2-2,15,CASSALPQGTGELFF,TGTGCCAGCAGCGCCCTTCCACAGGGAACCGGGGAGCTGTTTTTT
TRBV5-1,.,.,TRBJ2-5,15,CASSLRTDKQETQYF,TGCGCCAGCAGCTTAAGGACAGACAAACAAGAGACCCAGTACTTC
TRBV7-8,.,.,TRBJ1-2,13,CASSLGQNYGYTF,TGTGCCAGCAGCTTAGGGCAGAACTATGGCTACACCTTC
TRBV28,.,.,TRBJ1-2,12,CASSPQAYGYTF,TGTGCCAGCAGTCCCCAGGCCTATGGCTACACCTTC
TRBV18,.,once,TRBJ1-4,15,CASSPRQVGGEKLFF,TGTGCCAGCTCACCCCGCCAGGTTGGCGGTGAAAAACTGTTTTTT
TRBV19,.,.,TRBJ2-2,13,CASSARGFGELFF,TGTGCCAGTAGTGCTAGGGGGTTCGGGGAGCTGTTTTTT
TRBV13,.,.,TRBJ2-7,14,CASSPGGRLGEQYF,TGTGCCAGCAGCCCAGGGGGGAGGTTAGGAGAGCAGTACTTC
TRBV9,TRBD1,.,TRBJ1-6,15,CASSAGTVNNSPLHF,TGTGCCAGCAGCGCCGGGACAGTCAATAATTCACCCCTCCACTTT
TRBV28,TRBD1,.,TRBJ2-7,14,CASSLPGTAYEQYF,TGTGCCAGCAGTCTGCCCGGGACAGCCTACGAGCAGTACTTC
TRBV5-1,.,.,TRBJ1-1,16,CASSLEGIDMNTEAFF,TGCGCCAGCAGCTTGGAAGGGATTGACATGAACACTGAAGCTTTCTTT
TRBV5-5,.,.,TRBJ1-1,13,CASSFPLNTEAFF,TGTGCCAGCAGCTTTCCACTGAACACTGAAGCTTTCTTT
TRBV19,TRBD1,.,TRBJ1-4,17,CASSIGQGKPTNEKLFF,TGTGCCAGTAGTATCGGACAGGGCAAGCCGACTAATGAAAAACTGTTTTTT
TRBV5-1,TRBD1,.,TRBJ2-7,16,CASSRAGTGAGYEQYF,TGCGCCAGCAGCCGGGCCGGGACAGGGGCGGGATACGAGCAGTACTTC
TRBV27,TRBD2,.,TRBJ2-3,18,CASRSYVSGGKIPDTQYF,TGTGCCAGCAGGTCTTACGTTAGCGGGGGTAAGATCCCAGATACGCAGTATTTT
TRBV28,.,.,TRBJ1-5,14,CASSPGGPDQPQHF,TGTGCCAGCAGTCCTGGGGGGCCGGATCAGCCCCAGCATTTT
TRBV4-1,.,.,TRBJ1-2,13,CASSQGASYGYTF,TGCGCCAGCAGCCAAGGGGCCAGCTATGGCTACACCTTC
TRBV6-6,.,.,TRBJ2-1,16,CASILTGPSSYNEQFF,TGTGCCAGCATCCTAACGGGGCCAAGCTCCTACAATGAGCAGTTCTTC
TRBV10-3,TRBD1,.,TRBJ1-5,14,CAISAQGGDQPQHF,TGTGCCATCAGTGCACAGGGGGGTGATCAGCCCCAGCATTTT
TRBV28,TRBD1,.,TRBJ1-2,13,CASRDRIWYGYTF,TGTGCCAGCCGGGACAGGATTTGGTATGGCTACACCTTC
TRBV10-3,TRBD2,.,TRBJ2-1,15,CATKSSGGQANEQFF,TGTGCCACCAAGAGTTCGGGGGGGCAGGCCAATGAGCAGTTCTTC
TRBV10-3,.,.,TRBJ1-2,12,CAISLSGTGYTF,TGTGCCATCAGCCTCAGTGGGACTGGCTACACCTTC
TRBV6-5,.,.,TRBJ2-6,15,CASSSTITGANVLTF,TGTGCCAGCAGCTCAACAATTACTGGGGCCAACGTCCTGACTTTC
TRBV5-4,.,once,TRBJ2-3,15,CASSLEQGATDTQYF,TGTGCCAGCAGCTTGGAGCAGGGAGCCACAGATACGCAGTATTTT
TRBV7-9,TRBD1,.,TRBJ2-2,16,CASSMPGTGNTGELFF,TGTGCCAGCAGCATGCCCGGGACAGGGAACACCGGGGAGCTGTTTTTT
TRBV5-8,.,.,TRBJ1-2,16,CASSLRDSLLSYGYTF,TGTGCCAGCAGCTTGCGCGACAGCCTCCTGAGTTATGGCTACACCTTC
TRBV5-4,TRBD1,.,TRBJ2-5,15,CASSFGQGPQETQYF,TGTGCCAGCAGCTTTGGACAGGGTCCCCAAGAGACCCAGTACTTC
TRBV5-1,TRBD1,.,TRBJ1-6,15,CASSFQGVYNSPLHF,TGCGCCAGCAGCTTCCAGGGGGTCTATAATTCACCCCTCCACTTT
TRBV6-6,TRBD1,.,TRBJ2-7,14,CASSRGTVAYEQYF,TGTGCCAGCAGCCGTGGGACAGTGGCCTACGAGCAGTACTTC
TRBV5-1,TRBD1,.,TRBJ2-2,16,CASSSSGTGNTGELFF,TGCGCCAGCAGCTCCTCCGGGACAGGGAACACCGGGGAGCTGTTTTTT
TRBV5-1,TRBD1,.,TRBJ1-1,16,CASSLGAGGPNTEAFF,TGCGCCAGCAGCTTGGGTGCAGGGGGTCCGAACACTGAAGCTTTCTTT
TRBV5-1,.,.,TRBJ2-5,16,CASSSDRQVLGETQYF,TGCGCCAGCAGCTCCGACCGACAGGTTCTGGGAGAGACCCAGTACTTC
TRBV9,TRBD2,.,TRBJ2-3,16,CASSPRGLAGSDTQYF,TGTGCCAGCAGCCCGAGGGGGTTAGCGGGATCAGATACGCAGTATTTT
TRBV7-2,.,.,TRBJ2-7,14,CASSSLVGRFEQYF,TGTGCCAGCAGCAGTCTCGTGGGGAGGTTCGAGCAGTACTTC
TRBV5-1,.,once,TRBJ1-2,14,CASSSEGPSYGYTF,TGCGCCAGCAGCTCGGAAGGGCCGTCGTATGGCTACACCTTC
TRBV5-1,.,.,TRBJ1-2,15,CASSLEYGQAHGYTF,TGCGCCAGCAGCTTGGAATATGGGCAGGCCCATGGCTACACCTTC